Each of the 16 T cell receptor beta chains below was sequenced from the same sample in a study of breast tumors, draining lymph nodes, adjacent tissues. TCRdb re-derived calls from the multiplex PCR reads in MiXCR, one entry per CDR3 protein. Here the sample spans some 130,000 distinct CDR3 sequences, 21% being singletons. Samples came from axillary lymph nodes draining the breast cancer. Sequencing was performed on axillary lymph node tissue. Receptors originate from a female donor with breast cancer. Some clones in this sample may be carry-over from other donors' samples.

A note on this clonotype: A much larger clone differs by one base, so this may be a read error. The gene calls are TRBV19 and TRBJ2-1; 9 bases are shared with TRBD2. Germline-derived CDR1 and CDR2 are LNHDA and SQIVND (reference sequence). With V trimmed by 4 bases and J by 0 bases, 7 bases remained unmatched. The CDR3 length is 17 residues. Written as DNA, the CDR3 is TGTGCCAGTAGTAGGAGACTAGCGGCAAGCTCCTACAATGAGCAGTTCTTC. Translating gives CASSRRLAASSYNEQFF.

This clonotype has at least ten counts. CDR3 nucleotides: TGCAGTGCTAGAGGGGGAGCCCAGAGGCTAGCGGGAGGTTTGGATACGCAGTATTTT. Protein product: CSARGGAQRLAGGLDTQYF. The chain recombines TRBV20-1 with TRBJ2-3, with 11 bases matching TRBD2. V gave up 1 base and J gave up 6 bases; unmatched junction bases: 18. This CDR3 has 19 amino acids. The germline gives CDR1 DFQATT, CDR2 SNEGSKA (reference sequence).

This clonotype was observed many times. The chain joins TRBV30 to TRBJ2-7, with unresolved D. CDR1 GTSNPN and CDR2 SVGIG come from the germline V gene (reference sequence). CDR3 length equals 14 residues. The germline V and J ends were trimmed by 1 base and 7 bases, with 17 bases remaining between them. In nucleotides, the CDR3 is TGTGCCTGGAGTGGAGGATTTCTACGTGGAGAGCAGTACTTC. Translation: CAWSGGFLRGEQYF.

This clonotype has at least ten counts. The chain links TRBV6-6 to TRBJ2-2; TRBD2 matches 13 bases. Germline lookup yields CDR1 MNHNY and CDR2 SVGAGI (reference sequence). J gave up 5 bases and V 6 bases, and 6 bases lay outside the gene matches. The CDR3 extends over 16 amino acids. The CDR3 sequence is CASRWTSGRNTGELFF. The DNA for the CDR3 is TGTGCCAGCAGATGGACTAGCGGGAGAAATACCGGGGAGCTGTTTTTT.

Many counts were recorded for this clonotype. The chain links TRBV12-3 or TRBV12-4 to TRBJ1-5, with D perhaps matching TRBD1 (6 bases). V lost 1 base, J lost 1 base, and 8 bases lay in between. This CDR3 is built from 15 residues. The DNA of the CDR3 is TGTGCCAGCAGTTTAGGGGGGGCGAGCAATCAGCCCCAGCATTTT. Translating it yields CASSLGGASNQPQHF.

This clonotype was picked up many times. This chain links TRBV7-9 with TRBJ2-1; 7 bases map to TRBD2. The CDR3 runs to 15 residues. Germline CDR1 and CDR2: SEHNR and FQNEAQ (reference sequence). V trimming: 3 bases; J trimming: 8 bases; junction bases outside the gene matches: 10. The CDR3 DNA reads TGTGCCAGCAGCTTCGGACTAGAAGAAGTCGATGAGCAGTTCTTC. This encodes CASSFGLEEVDEQFF.

This clonotype was recorded at least ten times. V and J are TRBV6-2 or TRBV6-3 and TRBJ2-7; TRBD2 matches 7 bases. The junction had 6 bases not matched to a gene; V was cut back by 3 bases and J by 7 bases. The CDR3 has 13 amino acids. Germline V gene sequence: CDR1 MNHEY, CDR2 SVGEGT. CDR3 region: CASSYWEGREQYF. The CDR3 nucleotides read TGTGCCAGCAGTTATTGGGAGGGCCGGGAGCAGTACTTC.

The sample holds many counts of this clonotype. This chain joins TRBV15 and TRBJ2-1; D not resolved. This CDR3 is 15 amino acids long. The germline V and J ends were trimmed by 0 bases and 1 base, with 7 bases remaining between them. Per germline, CDR1 LNHNV and CDR2 YYDKDF (reference sequence). The CDR3 DNA reads as TGTGCCACCAGCAGAGAGGTGGTGTCCTACAATGAGCAGTTCTTC. Protein sequence: CATSREVVSYNEQFF.

This clonotype was seen ten or more times. The chain uses TRBV5-1 and TRBJ2-2, with a tentative D call TRBD2 (6 bases). Germline V gene data show CDR1 as SGHRS and CDR2 as YFSETQ. V was clipped by 2 bases and J by 1 base, with 9 bases between them. The CDR3 contains 15 residues. The CDR3 sequence: CASSFGTRNTGELFF. In nucleotides, the CDR3 is TGCGCCAGCAGCTTCGGGACTCGGAACACCGGGGAGCTGTTTTTT.

The sample holds many counts of this clonotype. The genes are TRBV10-3 and TRBJ2-5, with D tentatively TRBD1 (6 bases). There are 15 residues in the CDR3. Per the germline V gene, CDR1 is ENHRY and CDR2 is SYGVKD. Here the CDR3 reads CATRPTGTPNESQYF. The CDR3 DNA reads as TGTGCGACCCGCCCGACCGGGACACCCAACGAGTCCCAGTACTTC.

Worth noting for this clonotype: As the CDR3 is not closed by the conserved phenylalanine or tryptophan, this likely results from a read error. This chain uses TRBV19 with TRBJ2-7, with TRBD2 matching over 7 bases. CDR1 LNHDA and CDR2 SQIVND come from the germline V gene (reference sequence). Unmatched junction bases numbered 12, after V lost 1 base and J lost 6 bases. The CDR3 is made up of 16 amino acids. The CDR3 protein is CASSIGSASGKLEQYL. The CDR3 DNA reads as TGTGCCAGTAGTATAGGGTCAGCCAGCGGGAAGCTCGAGCAGTACCTC.

This clonotype showed up many times. V usage is TRBV9 and J usage is TRBJ2-3; 8 nucleotides line up with TRBD1. The CDR3 length is 17 residues. The germline V gene has CDR1 SGDLS and CDR2 YYNGEE. Germline trimming cut 0 bases from V and 2 bases from J; bases unmatched to any gene: 8. The CDR3 loop reads CASSVDRGTSSTDTQYF. The CDR3 DNA reads as TGTGCCAGCAGCGTAGACAGGGGGACTTCCTCCACAGATACGCAGTATTTT.

In this sample, this clonotype turned up many times. The chain uses TRBV6-1 and TRBJ2-5; 7 bases align to TRBD1. This CDR3 comprises 14 residues. V shed 8 bases, J shed 5 bases, and the junction held 11 bases outside the gene matches. The V gene's germline CDR1 is MNHNS and CDR2 SASEGT. DNA for the CDR3: TGTGCCAGCGGAGAAATGACAGGGTTGGAGACCCAGTACTTC. It codes for CASGEMTGLETQYF.

This clonotype has ten or more counts. The CDR3 sequence is CAWDSYSNQPQHF. The CDR3 nucleotides are TGTGCCTGGGACAGTTATAGCAATCAGCCCCAGCATTTT. The gene calls are TRBV30 and TRBJ1-5, with D perhaps matching TRBD1 (5 bases). Trimming left V 5 bases short and J 0 bases short, with 8 bases between. The germline V gene has CDR1 GTSNPN and CDR2 SVGIG (reference sequence). The CDR3 contains 13 residues. Variable domain in full (rest from reference TRBV30 and TRBJ1-5): SQTIHQWPATLVQPVGSPLSLECTVEGTSNPNLYWYRQAAGRGLQLLFYSVGIGQISSEVPQNLSASRPQDRQFILSSKKLLLSDSGFYLCAWDSYSNQPQHFGDGTRLSIL.

This clonotype has only a few counts. The chain is built from TRBV20-1 and TRBJ2-5, with D perhaps TRBD2 (5 bases). V was shortened by 7 bases and J by 1 base, with 16 bases between the two germline ends. Per the germline V gene, CDR1 is DFQATT and CDR2 is SNEGSKA (reference sequence). The CDR3 has 14 residues. This CDR3 reads CSVRGRGSQETQYF. The CDR3 DNA is TGCAGTGTACGAGGCCGCGGGTCCCAAGAGACCCAGTACTTC.

As regards this clonotype: Sequence at one end of the junction differs from germline and may be a read error. This chain connects TRBV5-1 to TRBJ2-3; maybe TRBD2 (6 bases). The CDR3 contains 13 residues. In germline, CDR1 is SGHRS, CDR2 YFSETQ. CDR3 sequence (DNA): TGCGCCAACAGCTTAGCGGGCACAGATACGCAGTATTTT. It codes for CANSLAGTDTQYF.